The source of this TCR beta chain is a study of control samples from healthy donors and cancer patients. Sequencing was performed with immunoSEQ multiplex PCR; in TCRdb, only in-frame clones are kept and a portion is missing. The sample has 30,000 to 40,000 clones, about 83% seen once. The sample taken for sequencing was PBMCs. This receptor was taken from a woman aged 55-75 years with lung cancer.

CDR3 DNA sequence: TGTGCCAGCAGTGAACTGGGACAGAACAATGAGCAGTTCTTC. Amino acid sequence: CASSELGQNNEQFF. The chain joins TRBV2 to TRBJ2-1; TRBD1 matches 7 bases. V shed 2 bases and J 5 bases; nucleotides not matched to a gene: 3. The CDR3 has 14 amino acids. The germline CDR1 and CDR2 sequences are SNHLY and FYNNEI.